The 5 T cell receptor beta chains below come from one sample, sequenced in a study of kidney transplant recipient with SARS-CoV-2 infection. TCRdb ran MiXCR on the reads and lists one entry per CDR3 protein. The repertoire holds 200,000 to 300,000 distinct CDR3 sequences, with 29% as singletons. Sequenced here: a blood sample, sampled at baseline and on roughly day 110 from a kidney transplant recipient. The receptors come from a male patient younger than 45 who had COVID-19 and was a kidney transplant recipient. Some T cells may be graft donor cells.

This clonotype was picked up many times. V is TRBV19 and J is TRBJ1-1; the D gene is possibly TRBD1 (5 bases). Looked up from germline, CDR1 is LNHDA and CDR2 is SQIVND (reference sequence). Trimming left V 6 bases short and J 5 bases short, with 13 bases between. The CDR3 totals 13 residues. The DNA for the CDR3 is TGTGCCAGTAGGCAGGGAGGGTTGACTGAAGCTTTCTTT. Protein sequence: CASRQGGLTEAFF.

This clonotype showed up just once. A much larger clone lies a single base off, so this may be a read error. The chain employs TRBV30 and TRBJ2-1, with D uncertain. Germline V gene data show CDR1 as GTSNPN and CDR2 as SVGIG (reference sequence). The CDR3 contains 14 residues. The CDR3 is CAWRTLSSYNEQCF. CDR3 sequence (DNA): TGTGCCTGGAGGACCTTGAGCTCCTACAATGAGCAGTGCTTC.

This clonotype was seen a handful of times. The V and J genes are TRBV3-1 and TRBJ1-2; no reliable D call. The germline V and J ends were trimmed by 5 bases and 4 bases, with 23 bases remaining between them. This CDR3 region has 17 residues. Germline CDR1 is LGHDT and CDR2 is YNNKEL (reference sequence). In DNA form, the CDR3 reads TGTGCCAGCAGCAATACAGACACCCTTCGAAAGACCTATGGCTACACCTTC. The encoded protein is CASSNTDTLRKTYGYTF.

This clonotype was seen ten or more times. The chain carries TRBV3-1 and TRBJ2-2; D gene uncertain. The germline V gene has CDR1 LGHDT and CDR2 YNNKEL (reference sequence). V gave up 5 bases and J gave up 5 bases, with 24 bases separating them. The CDR3 runs to 18 residues. The CDR3 DNA reads as TGTGCCAGCAGCACGAGGCATCCCATTTCAGGCTTGACCGGGGAGCTGTTTTTT. Its translation is CASSTRHPISGLTGELFF.

Concerning this clonotype itself: This could be a read error, since a much larger clone is one nucleotide away. The V and J genes are TRBV7-6 and TRBJ2-7; 9 nucleotides line up with TRBD1. The germline V gene has CDR1 SGHVS and CDR2 FNYEAQ. This CDR3 region has 15 residues. DNA for the CDR3: TGTGCCAGCAGCTTAGCTTTTGACAGGGGGTACGGGCAGTACTTC. This codes for CASSLAFDRGYGQYF.